This T cell receptor beta chain was retrieved from a study of spatial heterogeneity in lung cancer. About the study: There was a strong correlation between the counts of TCR transcripts measured in tumor regions and a T cell transcriptional module score that was calculated from matched bulk RNA-seq.

Worth noting for this clonotype: Its antigen is unidentified. The junction and the germline gene differ at one end; a read error may be behind it. Since the library was made to target alpha chains, this beta chain is a stray read and its abundance is not meaningful.

General study points: In tumors, expanded intratumoral alpha and beta TCR counts tracked mutation counts. There was tracking of ubiquitous and regional nonsynonymous mutations by the respective counts of ubiquitous and regional expanded TCRs.

Noted time point: sample taken at primary tumor resection. The study sequenced unsorted whole RNA from tumor, nontumor lung or frozen PBMC. The V gene's germline CDR1 is SGHDT and CDR2 YYEEEE. The CDR3 runs to 14 residues. One entry per CDR3 protein, called by TCRdb with MiXCR from the 5' RACE reads. The table has around 20,000 distinct CDR3 sequences, 8.5% to 10% seen once. The clonotype comes from a female donor with early-stage non-small cell lung cancer. This sequence joins TRBV5-6 and TRBJ2-1, with D unclear. Here the sequenced sample was lung tumor tissue, taken at surgery. The CDR3 region has the DNA TGTGCCAGCAGCTCACCCCGTTGGGCCAAGGAGCAGTCCTTC. It encodes CASSSPRWAKEQSF.